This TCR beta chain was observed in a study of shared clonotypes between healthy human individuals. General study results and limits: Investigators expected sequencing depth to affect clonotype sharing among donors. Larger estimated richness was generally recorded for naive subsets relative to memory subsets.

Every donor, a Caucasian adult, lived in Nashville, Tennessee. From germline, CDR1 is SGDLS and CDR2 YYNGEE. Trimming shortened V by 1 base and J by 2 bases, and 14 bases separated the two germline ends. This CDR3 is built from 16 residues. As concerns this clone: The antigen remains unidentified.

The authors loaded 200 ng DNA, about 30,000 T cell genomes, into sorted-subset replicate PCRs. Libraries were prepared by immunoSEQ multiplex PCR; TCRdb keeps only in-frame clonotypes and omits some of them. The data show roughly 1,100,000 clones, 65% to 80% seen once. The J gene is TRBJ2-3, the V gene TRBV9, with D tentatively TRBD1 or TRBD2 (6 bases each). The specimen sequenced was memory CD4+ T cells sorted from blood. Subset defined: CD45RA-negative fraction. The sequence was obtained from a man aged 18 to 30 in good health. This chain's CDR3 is CASSVQPGAPTDTQYF. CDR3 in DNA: TGTGCCAGCAGCGTACAGCCGGGGGCCCCCACAGATACGCAGTATTTT.